The 15 T cell receptor beta chains below come from one sample, sequenced in a study of T cell repertoires in cytomegalovirus infection. One entry per CDR3 protein results from TCRdb running MiXCR on the reads. This sample has approximately 250,000 distinct CDR3 sequences, with 9.1% found just once. Material for sequencing was PBMCs. The receptor set was obtained from a human donor in good health (CMV status not recorded). Some clones in this sample may be carry-over from other donors' samples.

The rearrangement uses TRBV7-2 and TRBJ2-4; D perhaps matches TRBD2 (6 bases). The CDR3 is made up of 16 amino acids. Per the germline V gene, CDR1 is SGHTA and CDR2 is FQGNSA. Trimming took off 3 bases at V and 3 bases at J, with 15 bases between the two ends. The CDR3 spells CASSLVGGKGKNIQYF. For the CDR3, the DNA is TGTGCCAGCAGCTTGGTTGGCGGGAAGGGCAAAAACATTCAGTACTTC.

This chain uses TRBV19 with TRBJ2-1; D possibly corresponds to TRBD2 (6 bases). CDR1 and CDR2 (germline): LNHDA, SQIVND (reference sequence). This CDR3 is 16 amino acids long. Trimming left V 3 bases short and J 0 bases short, with 12 bases between. CDR3 loop: CASSMGGPSSYNEQFF. The CDR3 region has the DNA TGTGCCAGTAGTATGGGGGGACCTAGCTCCTACAATGAGCAGTTCTTC.

In this sample, this clonotype turned up many times. The chain employs TRBV7-6 and TRBJ2-1; D perhaps matches TRBD1 (6 bases). Between the trimmed V and J ends, which lost 2 bases and 0 bases, there was a span of 8 bases. From germline, CDR1 is SGHVS and CDR2 FNYEAQ. The CDR3 is 15 residues long. The CDR3 DNA is TGTGCCAGCAGCTTACAGGGGAGCTCCTACAATGAGCAGTTCTTC. The encoded protein is CASSLQGSSYNEQFF.

This clonotype was seen at least ten times. CDR3 residues: CASSPTLGTGKTGELFF. CDR3 DNA: TGTGCCAGCAGTCCGACCTTGGGCACGGGGAAAACCGGGGAGCTGTTTTTT. This rearrangement joins TRBV7-2 to TRBJ2-2, with D tentatively TRBD2 (5 bases). The CDR3 extends over 17 amino acids. Trimming removed 6 bases at V and 5 bases at J, with 22 bases between. Looked up from germline, CDR1 is SGHTA and CDR2 is FQGNSA.

This clonotype was seen ten or more times. This sequence joins TRBV11-3 and TRBJ2-5; D is unclear. Deletions cut 4 bases from V and 5 bases from J, with 8 bases between. The CDR3 consists of 12 residues. Germline-derived CDR1 and CDR2 are SGHNT and YENEEA. The CDR3 nucleotides read TGTGCCAGCAGCTCCTATGAGGAGACCCAGTACTTC. As protein: CASSSYEETQYF.

This clonotype was counted many times. The chain uses TRBV7-2 and TRBJ2-6; D ambiguous. The germline gives CDR1 SGHTA, CDR2 FQGNSA. CDR3 length equals 15 residues. V was pared by 5 bases and J by 0 bases, with 8 bases between. The CDR3 DNA follows: TGTGCCAGCAGCGCTTCCAGCTCTGGGGCCAACGTCCTGACTTTC. It specifies CASSASSSGANVLTF.

The rearrangement uses TRBV5-6 and TRBJ1-1; 9 nucleotides match TRBD1. CDR1 is SGHDT, CDR2 YYEEEE, per germline. The ends lost 7 bases at V and 0 bases at J; junction bases unmatched: 10. CDR3 length: 16 residues. CDR3 in amino acids: CASPTGGLFMNTEAFF. The CDR3 DNA follows: TGTGCCAGCCCTACAGGGGGCCTATTCATGAACACTGAAGCTTTCTTT.

This clonotype was seen ten or more times. This sequence joins TRBV7-2 and TRBJ2-1; D gene uncertain. CDR1 SGHTA and CDR2 FQGNSA come from the germline V gene. V was clipped by 5 bases and J by 8 bases, with 7 bases between them. CDR3 length equals 11 residues. As DNA, the CDR3 is TGTGCCAGCAGCGGTTATGATGAGCAGTTCTTC. Its translation is CASSGYDEQFF.

The genes are TRBV20-1 and TRBJ1-1; 7 bases are a match to TRBD1. V was pared by 5 bases and J by 1 base, with 4 bases of the junction left unmatched. CDR1 is DFQATT, CDR2 SNEGSKA, per germline (reference sequence). The CDR3 covers 13 residues. The CDR3 protein is CSALTGENTEAFF. In DNA, the CDR3 is TGCAGTGCTCTTACAGGGGAGAACACTGAAGCTTTCTTT.

This chain links TRBV5-4 with TRBJ2-5, with a possible D match to TRBD2 (6 bases). CDR3 length equals 16 residues. V was shortened by 1 base and J by 2 bases, with 15 bases between the two germline ends. Looked up from germline, CDR1 is SGHNT and CDR2 is YYREEE (reference sequence). DNA for the CDR3: TGTGCCAGCAGCTTGTCCTTTTCTGGACTACAAGAGACCCAGTACTTC. Its translation is CASSLSFSGLQETQYF.

This clonotype occurred many times. This chain connects TRBV7-2 to TRBJ1-1, with D possibly being TRBD1 (5 bases). Germline values: CDR1 SGHTA, CDR2 FQGNSA. The CDR3 extends over 13 amino acids. V was shortened by 3 bases and J by 6 bases, with 11 bases between the two germline ends. The CDR3 loop reads CASSFLAGAEAFF. For the CDR3, the DNA is TGTGCCAGCAGCTTTCTCGCGGGGGCTGAAGCTTTCTTT.

In this sample, this clonotype turned up a few times. V usage is TRBV7-9 and J usage is TRBJ1-3, with D perhaps TRBD1 (5 bases). The V gene's germline CDR1 is SEHNR and CDR2 FQNEAQ (reference sequence). The CDR3 is 17 residues long. Trimming left V 1 base short and J 1 base short, with 14 bases between. CDR3 DNA sequence: TGTGCCAGCAGCTTAGGAATCGGCAGGGCTTCTGGAAACACCATATATTTT. This gives the protein CASSLGIGRASGNTIYF.

The chain uses TRBV9 and TRBJ1-1; TRBD1 agrees at 10 bases. Trimming took 0 bases from V and 2 from J; bases not matched to a gene: 4. The CDR3 totals 16 residues. Germline CDR1 is SGDLS and CDR2 is YYNGEE. The CDR3 DNA is TGTGCCAGCAGCGTAGTGACAGGGGGCGGCAACACTGAAGCTTTCTTT. Encoded protein: CASSVVTGGGNTEAFF.

With respect to this clonotype: This could be a read error, since a much larger clone is one nucleotide away. V gene TRBV30 combines with J gene TRBJ1-1, with D unresolved. Germline CDR1 is GTSNPN and CDR2 is SVGIG (reference sequence). CDR3 length: 13 amino acids. Written as DNA, the CDR3 is TGTGCCTGGAGCCCAAGGTTGAACTCTGAAGCTTTCTTT. Amino acids: CAWSPRLNSEAFF.

This clonotype was seen repeatedly, ten times or more. The gene calls are TRBV6-4 and TRBJ2-7, with 8 bases that match TRBD2. This CDR3 region has 14 residues. V lost 9 bases and J lost 3; bases outside the gene matches: 10. Germline assignment: CDR1 MRHNA and CDR2 SNTAGT. The CDR3 region is CARRSGGAHYEQYF. The DNA for the CDR3 is TGTGCCAGACGGAGCGGGGGTGCTCACTACGAGCAGTACTTC.